This T cell receptor (beta chain) was sequenced for a study of OX40 agonist ivuxolimab in advanced cancers. This clone has only a few counts. Other DNA sequences in this specimen translate into the identical CDR3. Autoimmune disease history or systemic immunosuppression disqualified patients. The CDR3 sequence is 13 residues long. Germline lookup yields CDR1 SGDLS and CDR2 YYNGEE. Trimming took off 2 bases at V and 2 bases at J, with 5 bases between the two ends. Libraries were prepared by immunoSEQ multiplex PCR; TCRdb keeps only in-frame clonotypes and omits some of them. The sample lists about 66,000 clones, 83% occurring once.

This TCR was sampled from an adult with an advanced solid tumor such as melanoma, head and neck, liver or kidney cancer. The J gene is TRBJ1-5, the V gene TRBV9; unclear D gene. The sequenced sample was CD4+ or CD8+ T cells sorted from blood, obtained in a trial of the OX40 agonist ivuxolimab. The CDR3 DNA reads TGTGCCAGCAGCGTTTGGGGCAATCAGCCCCAGCATTTT. The encoded protein is CASSVWGNQPQHF.